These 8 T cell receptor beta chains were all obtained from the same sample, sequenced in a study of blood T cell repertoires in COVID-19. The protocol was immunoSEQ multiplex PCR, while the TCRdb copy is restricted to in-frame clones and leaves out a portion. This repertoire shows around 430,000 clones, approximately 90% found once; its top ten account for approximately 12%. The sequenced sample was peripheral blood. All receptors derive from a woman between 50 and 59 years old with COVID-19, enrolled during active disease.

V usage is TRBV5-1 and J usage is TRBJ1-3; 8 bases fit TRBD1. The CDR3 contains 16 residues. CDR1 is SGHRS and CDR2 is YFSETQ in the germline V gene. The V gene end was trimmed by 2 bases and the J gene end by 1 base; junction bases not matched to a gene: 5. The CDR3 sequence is CASSFTQGASGNTIYF. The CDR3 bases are TGCGCCAGCAGCTTCACTCAGGGGGCGTCTGGAAACACCATATATTTT.

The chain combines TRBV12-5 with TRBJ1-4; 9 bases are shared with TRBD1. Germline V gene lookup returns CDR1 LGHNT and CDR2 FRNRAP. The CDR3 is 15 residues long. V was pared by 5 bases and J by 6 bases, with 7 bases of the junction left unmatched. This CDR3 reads CASGAAGTGHEKLFF. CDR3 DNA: TGTGCTAGTGGTGCCGCCGGGACAGGGCATGAAAAACTGTTTTTT.

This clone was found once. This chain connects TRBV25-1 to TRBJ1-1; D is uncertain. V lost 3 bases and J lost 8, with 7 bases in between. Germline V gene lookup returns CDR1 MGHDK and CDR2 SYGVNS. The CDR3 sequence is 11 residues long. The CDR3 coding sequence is TGTGCCAGCAGTGAGGCGGCCGAAGCTTTCTTT. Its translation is CASSEAAEAFF.

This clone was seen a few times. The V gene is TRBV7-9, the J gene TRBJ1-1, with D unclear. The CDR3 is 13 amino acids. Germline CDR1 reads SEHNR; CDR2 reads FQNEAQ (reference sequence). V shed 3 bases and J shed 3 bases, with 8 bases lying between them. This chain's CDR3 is CASSLLEDTEAFF. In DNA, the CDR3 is TGTGCCAGCAGCTTGTTGGAGGACACTGAAGCTTTCTTT.

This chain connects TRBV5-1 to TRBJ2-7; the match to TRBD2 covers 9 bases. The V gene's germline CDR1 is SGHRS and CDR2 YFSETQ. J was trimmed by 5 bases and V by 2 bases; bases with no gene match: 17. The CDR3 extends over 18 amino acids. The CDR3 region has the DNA TGCGCCAGCAGCTTTTTCCGCGGGGGGGCGGGCGCGAGGCACGAGCAGTACTTC. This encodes CASSFFRGGAGARHEQYF.

The CDR3 region has the DNA TGTGCCAGCAGCAAGACAAGCCAGGGGGCGCGTGAGCAGTACTTC. Its translation: CASSKTSQGAREQYF. The genes are TRBV9 and TRBJ2-7, with 8 bases lining up with TRBD1. Per germline, CDR1 SGDLS and CDR2 YYNGEE. The ends lost 4 bases at V and 7 bases at J; junction bases unmatched: 13. This CDR3 contains 15 residues.

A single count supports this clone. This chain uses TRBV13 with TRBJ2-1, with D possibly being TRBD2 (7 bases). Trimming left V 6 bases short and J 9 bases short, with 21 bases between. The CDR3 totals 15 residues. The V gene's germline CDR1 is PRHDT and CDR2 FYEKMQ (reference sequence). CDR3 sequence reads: CASSSRGGGYGEQFF. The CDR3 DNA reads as TGTGCCAGCAGTTCTAGAGGGGGGGGCTACGGTGAGCAGTTCTTC.

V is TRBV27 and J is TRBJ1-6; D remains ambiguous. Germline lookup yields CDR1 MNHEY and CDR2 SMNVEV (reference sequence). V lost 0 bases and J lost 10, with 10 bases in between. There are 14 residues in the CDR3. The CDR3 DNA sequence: TGTGCCAGCAGTTTATCGCTCCGAGAATCACCCCTCCACTTT. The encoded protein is CASSLSLRESPLHF.